This T cell receptor (beta chain) was identified in a study of T-cell memory formation after mild COVID-19. Study-level background: Clustering of TCRs was largely donor specific. Regarding the study as a whole: CD4+ clones that contracted lay mainly in CM and EM; CD8+ ones lay in EMRA. Clones that shrank (day 15 to 85) were balanced CD4/CD8, whereas later expanders leaned CD4+.

Each CDR3 protein gets one entry after TCRdb re-called the 5' RACE reads with MiXCR. The sample yields about 260,000 distinct CDR3 sequences, approximately 15% seen once. This clonotype was counted a few times. Its antigen is currently unknown. The CDR3 is made up of 15 amino acids. Deletions cut 5 bases from V and 3 bases from J, with 14 bases between. Germline V gene sequence: CDR1 KGHDR, CDR2 SFDVKD. Sequenced sample: PBMCs or a T cell subset sorted from them (not recorded which). The source is a man between 18 and 35 years old who had mild COVID-19 (a few samples of this study predate the infection). Cell type and time point are not known. The J gene is TRBJ2-3, the V gene TRBV24-1; D is possibly TRBD1 or TRBD2 (5 bases each). In DNA form, the CDR3 reads TGTGCCACCAGTGTACTAGTGGGACGAACAGATACGCAGTATTTT. This codes for CATSVLVGRTDTQYF.